The 20 T cell receptor beta chains given below trace back to one sample, sequenced in a study of T cell repertoires in ileal Crohn's disease. Here immunoSEQ multiplex PCR was the method, and the copy in TCRdb shows in-frame clones only, minus some. The table shows about 59,000 clones, with less than 90% occurring only once. Time point given: neoterminal ileum biopsy at postoperative endoscopy, about 6 months after surgery. The source material was ileal tissue. Receptor source: an adult with Crohn's disease.

This chain connects TRBV10-1 to TRBJ2-3; D gene uncertain. Germline CDR1 WNHNN, CDR2 SYGVQD (reference sequence). V lost 4 bases and J lost 5, with 7 bases in between. The CDR3 extends over 12 amino acids. CDR3 region: CASSANLDTQYF. As DNA, the CDR3 is TGCGCCAGCAGTGCAAACTTAGATACGCAGTATTTT.

The V and J genes are TRBV29-1 and TRBJ2-2, with D possibly matching TRBD2 (5 bases). The germline gives CDR1 SQVTM, CDR2 ANQGSEA. V lost 6 bases and J 5 bases, leaving 13 bases between the germline ends. The CDR3 contains 13 residues. This chain's CDR3 is CSVSPTGTGELFF. The CDR3 nucleotides are TGCAGCGTCTCCCCCACGGGGACCGGGGAGCTGTTTTTT.

This chain joins TRBV5-6 and TRBJ2-7; D is possibly TRBD2 (6 bases). The length of the CDR3 is 12 residues. Deletions cut 2 bases from V and 8 bases from J, with 11 bases between. Germline V CDR1 and CDR2: SGHDT, YYEEEE. CDR3 coding DNA: TGTGCCAGCAGCTTAGGGAGGTCCCAGCAGTACGTC. Its translation: CASSLGRSQQYV.

The chain recombines TRBV4-3 with TRBJ2-6; a possible D gene is TRBD1 (6 bases). Germline V gives CDR1 LGHNA, CDR2 YSLEER. The CDR3 is 15 amino acids. Trimming left V 6 bases short and J 2 bases short, with 11 bases between. This CDR3 reads CASSIGDTGANVLTF. The CDR3 nucleotides read TGCGCCAGCAGTATAGGGGACACTGGGGCCAACGTCCTGACTTTC.

The chain has TRBV11-3 and TRBJ2-7, with 15 bases fitting TRBD2. The CDR3 contains 17 residues. J gave up 3 bases and V 5 bases, and 8 bases lay outside the gene matches. Germline V gene sequence: CDR1 SGHNT, CDR2 YENEEA. The CDR3 protein is CASSRIKGLAGGYEQYF. Here the CDR3 DNA reads TGTGCCAGCAGCCGAATTAAGGGACTAGCGGGAGGCTACGAGCAGTACTTC.

The V call is TRBV30, the J call TRBJ2-7; a weak D match, TRBD2 (5 bases). The germline V gene has CDR1 GTSNPN and CDR2 SVGIG (reference sequence). The V end was cut by 4 bases, the J end by 4 bases, with 17 bases between. CDR3 length: 14 amino acids. CDR3 residues: CAWTSTDSPYEQYF. The CDR3 coding sequence is TGTGCCTGGACCTCGACGGACTCGCCATACGAGCAGTACTTC.

The chain couples TRBV18 to TRBJ1-5; the D is unclear. The CDR3 runs 14 residues. Trimming took 3 bases from V and 0 from J, leaving 6 bases between them. The germline gives CDR1 KGHSH, CDR2 LQKENI. As DNA, the CDR3 is TGTGCCAGCTCACCTCAGTATAGCAATCAGCCCCAGCATTTT. Amino acids: CASSPQYSNQPQHF.

This clone was observed a single time. CDR3 in DNA: TGTGCCAGCAGCTTGGCCACAGGGGATGGAGGCTACACCTTC. Its protein is CASSLATGDGGYTF. This chain joins TRBV5-6 and TRBJ1-2; 7 bases map to TRBD1. CDR3 length: 14 amino acids. V gave up 0 bases and J gave up 8 bases; unmatched junction bases: 7. Germline loops: CDR1 SGHDT, CDR2 YYEEEE.

This clone occurred a few times. The chain recombines TRBV4-1 with TRBJ1-2; D remains unclear. Germline V lookup: CDR1 MGHRA, CDR2 YSYEKL. This CDR3 contains 16 residues. V was pared by 0 bases and J by 6 bases, with 17 bases between. The CDR3, as DNA: TGCGCCAGCAGCCAAGAAGTCTCTTCTCTAGTCAATGGCTACACCTTC. Amino acid sequence: CASSQEVSSLVNGYTF.

The chain uses TRBV4-1 and TRBJ1-6; possible D gene TRBD1, 6 bases. There are 16 residues in the CDR3. V lost 4 bases and J lost 6, with 16 bases in between. Germline-derived CDR1 and CDR2 are MGHRA and YSYEKL. CDR3 in DNA: TGCGCCAGCAGCCCCACTCCGGACAGATCTAATTCACCCCTCCACTTT. Encoded protein: CASSPTPDRSNSPLHF.

This chain links TRBV29-1 with TRBJ2-1, with 8 bases that match TRBD2. The CDR3 contains 13 residues. Germline V gene data show CDR1 as SQVTM and CDR2 as ANQGSEA. With V trimmed by 7 bases and J by 9 bases, 11 bases remained unmatched. This CDR3 reads CSALLAAGGEQFF. The CDR3 region has the DNA TGCAGCGCGCTACTAGCGGCGGGGGGTGAGCAGTTCTTC.

This chain links TRBV5-6 with TRBJ2-2, with D possibly being TRBD1 (5 bases). V lost 4 bases and J lost 5, with 9 bases in between. The CDR3 length is 13 residues. Germline CDR1 is SGHDT and CDR2 is YYEEEE. CDR3: CASSPDRTGELFF. The CDR3 DNA reads TGTGCCAGCAGCCCCGACAGAACCGGGGAGCTGTTTTTT.

The chain joins TRBV18 to TRBJ2-3; D not certain. The germline V and J ends were trimmed by 3 bases and 7 bases, with 14 bases remaining between them. The CDR3 covers 14 residues. The germline V gene encodes CDR1 KGHSH and CDR2 LQKENI. CDR3 nucleotide sequence: TGTGCCAGCTCACCCTCGACGGGTACCAATACGCAGTATTTT. It yields the protein CASSPSTGTNTQYF.

The J gene is TRBJ2-5, the V gene TRBV18, with 8 bases matching TRBD1. The CDR3 is made up of 16 amino acids. The trim removed 2 bases at V and 4 bases at J, leaving 9 bases unmatched. CDR1 and CDR2 from the germline V gene are KGHSH and LQKENI. The CDR3: CASSPSVTGGSETQYF. In DNA form, the CDR3 reads TGTGCCAGCTCACCATCCGTTACAGGGGGTTCAGAGACCCAGTACTTC.

Details on this clone: One junction end disagrees with the germline gene, perhaps due to a read error. The chain has TRBV11-2 and TRBJ1-2; 8 bases agree with TRBD1. Germline CDR1 SGHAT, CDR2 FQNNGV. This CDR3 has 14 residues. In DNA, the CDR3 is TGTGCCAGCAGCCTAGACAGGGGCAGCTATGGCTACACCTTC. Translated: CASSLDRGSYGYTF.

The chain is built from TRBV6-5 and TRBJ1-3; 7 nucleotides line up with TRBD1. The CDR3 is 15 amino acids. Trimming took 5 bases from V and 0 from J; bases not matched to a gene: 4. CDR1 and CDR2 (germline): MNHEY, SVGAGI. CDR3 residues: CASSPTGNSGNTIYF. The DNA for the CDR3 is TGTGCCAGCAGTCCGACAGGGAACTCTGGAAACACCATATATTTT.

This chain links TRBV6-1 with TRBJ1-1; D might be TRBD1 (6 bases). Germline CDR1 is MNHNS and CDR2 is SASEGT. Trimming removed 6 bases from V and 14 bases from J, with 22 bases in between. This CDR3 comprises 13 residues. The CDR3 DNA follows: TGTGCCAGCAGCGGCGACAGGATTATTCAGCTCTTCTTT. Residues: CASSGDRIIQLFF.

The J gene is TRBJ1-1, the V gene TRBV11-3; D may be TRBD1 (5 bases). V was trimmed by 5 bases and J by 1 base, leaving 14 bases between them. This CDR3 contains 15 residues. CDR1 and CDR2 (germline): SGHNT, YENEEA. The CDR3 nucleotides read TGTGCCAGCAGCCCGCGCGGAGGGACGAACACTGAAGCTTTCTTT. Its translation: CASSPRGGTNTEAFF. The full variable domain, completed using reference TRBV11-3 and TRBJ1-1, is EAGVVQSPRYKIIEKKQPVAFWCNPISGHNTLYWYLQNLGQGPELLIRYENEEAVDDSQLPKDRFSAERLKGVDSTLKIQPAELGDSAVYLCASSPRGGTNTEAFFGQGTRLTVV.

The chain links TRBV2 to TRBJ1-5, with TRBD1 matching over 7 bases. CDR3 length: 14 residues. V lost 7 bases and J lost 4; bases outside the gene matches: 7. CDR1 SNHLY and CDR2 FYNNEI come from the germline V gene. DNA of the CDR3: TGTGCCAGCATAGAAGGGGGCGCGAATCAGCCCCAGCATTTT. Translating it yields CASIEGGANQPQHF.

The rearrangement links TRBV4-1 to TRBJ2-7; the match to TRBD1 covers 9 bases. CDR3 length: 15 amino acids. Germline assignment: CDR1 MGHRA and CDR2 YSYEKL. The trim removed 4 bases at V and 3 bases at J, leaving 7 bases unmatched. The CDR3 DNA reads TGCGCCAGCAGCCCAATGGGACAGGGTGGCTACGAGCAGTACTTC. Its translation: CASSPMGQGGYEQYF.